Listed below are T cell receptor beta chains from one sample, sequenced in a study of CD8 T cells in Susac syndrome. One entry per CDR3 protein results from TCRdb running MiXCR on the immunoSEQ multiplex PCR reads. The repertoire has some 110,000 distinct CDR3 sequences, roughly 94% of them found once; the top ten carry about 0.28%. The material sequenced was CD8+ T cells from PBMCs. All receptors come from a human donor with Susac syndrome. The CDR3 runs from the conserved cysteine through the conserved F or W. The D gene is left open where the match is weak. A row's size may be missing; if present it is once, few, many or a size class.

J gene,D gene,V gene,clone size,CDR3 DNA,CDR3 protein
TRBJ1-1,NA,TRBV27,NA,TGTGCCAGCAGTCCTATCCTCCGACAGAACACTGAAGCTTTCTTT,CASSPILRQNTEAFF
TRBJ2-2,NA,TRBV9,NA,TGTGCCAGCAGCGTTCAGGGGGGGGAGCTGTTTTTT,CASSVQGGELFF
TRBJ2-2,TRBD2,TRBV12-5,NA,TGTGCTAGTGGTTTGACCTTACTCACACAAGCGGGAACAACCGGGGAGCTGTTTTTT,CASGLTLLTQAGTTGELFF
TRBJ2-3,NA,TRBV5-4,NA,TGTGCCAGCAGCCAACTGGACGGGAGCACAGATACGCAGTATTTT,CASSQLDGSTDTQYF
TRBJ2-5,NA,TRBV3-1,NA,TGTGCCAGCAGGCATCCGGGACGAGAGACCCAGTACTTC,CASRHPGRETQYF
TRBJ2-7,NA,TRBV29-1,NA,TGCAGCGTTGAATCTCCGGGATTCCCCTACGAGCAGTACTTC,CSVESPGFPYEQYF
TRBJ2-7,NA,TRBV9,NA,TGTGCCAGCAGCGTAGGGATGGATTCCTACGAGCAGTACTTC,CASSVGMDSYEQYF
TRBJ2-4,TRBD1,TRBV15,NA,TGTGCCACCAGCTCGACAGGGGTCGGTCGGAACATTCAGTACTTC,CATSSTGVGRNIQYF
TRBJ2-1,NA,TRBV13,NA,TGTGCCAGCAGCGGGGGGGCTATTAATGAGCAGTTCTTC,CASSGGAINEQFF
TRBJ2-1,NA,TRBV27,NA,TGTGCCAGCAGTTCCTCCCATGAGCAGTTCTTC,CASSSSHEQFF
TRBJ2-4,TRBD1,TRBV29-1,NA,TGCAGCGTTGAAGAGACAGGGCGATGGAGAAACATTCAGTACTTC,CSVEETGRWRNIQYF
TRBJ2-3,TRBD2,TRBV29-1,NA,TGCAGCGTTGATGCCTCCTCTAGCGGGGGGAGGGCAGATACGCAGTATTTT,CSVDASSSGGRADTQYF
TRBJ1-2,NA,TRBV5-5,NA,TGTGCCAGCAGCTTCGGGGGTTCCTATGGCTACACCTTC,CASSFGGSYGYTF
TRBJ2-7,NA,TRBV5-6,once,TGTGCCAGCAGCGGCTCCTTTTCCTACGAGCAGTACTTC,CASSGSFSYEQYF
TRBJ2-7,NA,TRBV15,NA,TGTGCCACCAGCAGAGATCTTAAGGATACCTACGAGCAGTACTTC,CATSRDLKDTYEQYF
TRBJ1-2,NA,TRBV13,NA,TGTGCCAGCAGCCCTGACAGAGACTATGGCTACACCTTC,CASSPDRDYGYTF
TRBJ2-5,NA,TRBV4-1,NA,TGCGCCAGCAGCCCCCGACTCCTAGAGACCCAGTACTTC,CASSPRLLETQYF
TRBJ2-7,TRBD2,TRBV3-1,NA,TGTGCCAGCAGCACCCCTAGCGGGGGGTACGAGCAGTACTTC,CASSTPSGGYEQYF